Shown below are 26 T cell receptor beta chains from a single sample sequenced in a study of CD8 T cells in ankylosing spondylitis. Study-level results: Seemingly characteristic of ankylosing spondylitis blood was a TCR beta motif consisting of about 8 highly homologous variants.

Their recognized antigens are unknown. TCRdb processed the 5' RACE reads anew with MiXCR; each CDR3 protein has one entry. The top ten clones hold approximately 16% of a sample with around 390,000 distinct CDR3 sequences, about 20% of them seen once. What was sequenced was blood, either unsorted or a sorted T cell fraction (not recorded which). These receptors were taken from a male donor with ankylosing spondylitis.

Remarks on this clonotype: At one of its ends the junction is not consistent with the germline gene, which may arise from a read error. This sequence joins TRBV18 and TRBJ2-7; D ambiguous. The CDR3 totals 11 residues. CDR1 and CDR2 (germline): KGHSH, LQKENI. The CDR3 is CASSLSHEQYF. CDR3 in DNA: TGTGCCAGCTCACTCTCCCACGAGCAGTACTTC. Full variable domain (missing parts from reference TRBV18 and TRBJ2-7): NAGVMQNPRHLVRRRGQEARLRCSPMKGHSHVYWYRQLPEEGLKFMVYLQKENIIDESGMPKERFSAEFPKEGPSILRIQQVVRGDSAAYFCASSLSHEQYFGPGTRLTVT.

This clonotype was found a few times. This chain uses TRBV7-8 with TRBJ2-7; possibly TRBD2 for D (6 bases). V was trimmed by 2 bases and J by 2 bases, leaving 10 bases between them. The length of the CDR3 is 14 residues. Germline CDR1 reads SGHVS; CDR2 reads FQNEAQ. The CDR3 loop is CASSLWGDPYEQYF. Here the CDR3 DNA reads TGTGCCAGCAGCTTATGGGGGGATCCCTACGAGCAGTACTTC.

The genes are TRBV28 and TRBJ2-2, with D possibly TRBD1 on 5 matching bases. Germline CDR1 MDHEN, CDR2 SYDVKM. The ends were cut back, 10 bases at V and 4 bases at J, with 10 bases in the middle. The CDR3 has 12 amino acids. The CDR3: CATQGSTGELFF. DNA for the CDR3: TGTGCCACCCAGGGAAGCACCGGGGAGCTGTTTTTT.

This rearrangement joins TRBV18 to TRBJ1-1; no reliable D call. The CDR3 is 14 amino acids. V lost 3 bases and J lost 4, with 12 bases in between. The germline V gene encodes CDR1 KGHSH and CDR2 LQKENI. CDR3 amino acids: CASSPDMASTEAFF. The CDR3 nucleotides read TGTGCCAGCTCACCCGACATGGCGAGCACTGAAGCTTTCTTT.

The J gene is TRBJ2-5, the V gene TRBV29-1, with TRBD2 identical over 10 bases. CDR1 and CDR2 (germline): SQVTM, ANQGSEA. V gave up 3 bases and J gave up 2 bases; unmatched junction bases: 6. The CDR3 contains 15 residues. CDR3 in amino acids: CSVDGTSEPQETQYF. The CDR3 DNA sequence: TGCAGCGTTGATGGGACTAGCGAACCACAAGAGACCCAGTACTTC.

The chain recombines TRBV6-1 with TRBJ2-2, with TRBD1 identical over 7 bases. The CDR3 extends over 16 amino acids. V lost 6 bases, J lost 5 bases, and 12 bases stayed unmatched. Germline loops: CDR1 MNHNS, CDR2 SASEGT. The CDR3 loop is CASRSAGTAHTGELFF. The CDR3 DNA reads TGTGCCAGCAGATCTGCCGGGACAGCTCATACCGGGGAGCTGTTTTTT.

The rearrangement links TRBV6-5 to TRBJ2-5, with D tentatively TRBD2 (6 bases). The ends were cut back, 0 bases at V and 6 bases at J, with 14 bases in the middle. Germline loops: CDR1 MNHEY, CDR2 SVGAGI. CDR3 length: 15 residues. The CDR3 loop reads CASSYSGGLRKTQYF. The DNA for the CDR3 is TGTGCCAGCAGTTACTCGGGAGGCCTGCGGAAGACCCAGTACTTC.

V is TRBV28 and J is TRBJ2-7; D perhaps matches TRBD1 (6 bases). The germline CDR1 and CDR2 sequences are MDHEN and SYDVKM. V was trimmed by 8 bases and J by 2 bases, leaving 13 bases between them. The CDR3 consists of 13 residues. Here the CDR3 DNA reads TGTGCCAGCTTCGACAGGACCCCCTACGAGCAGTACTTC. This translates into CASFDRTPYEQYF.

The rearrangement uses TRBV4-3 and TRBJ2-1, with D uncertain. V lost 0 bases to trimming and J lost 8 bases, with 17 bases between them. Germline values: CDR1 LGHNA, CDR2 YSLEER. There are 16 residues in the CDR3. CDR3 amino acids: CASSQDLSGRSYEQFF. The CDR3, as DNA: TGCGCCAGCAGCCAAGATCTTTCGGGTAGGAGCTATGAGCAGTTCTTC.

The gene calls are TRBV28 and TRBJ2-7; 8 bases map to TRBD2. This CDR3 is 14 amino acids long. After removal of 7 bases from V and 9 bases from J, the junction contained 14 bases not matched to a gene. Germline values: CDR1 MDHEN, CDR2 SYDVKM. The CDR3 protein is CASTPSRTAGGQYF. The CDR3 bases are TGTGCCAGCACCCCCTCGAGGACGGCGGGAGGGCAGTACTTC.

The rearrangement joins TRBV20-1 to TRBJ2-5; D unclear. The CDR3 is made up of 11 amino acids. Trimming took 1 base from V and 4 from J, leaving 4 bases between them. Germline CDR1 and CDR2: DFQATT and SNEGSKA (reference sequence). Written as DNA, the CDR3 is TGCAGTGCTAGAGTCCCAGAGACCCAGTACTTC. As protein: CSARVPETQYF.

The chain employs TRBV4-2 and TRBJ2-2; the match to TRBD1 covers 11 bases. Per the germline V gene, CDR1 is LGHNA and CDR2 is YNFKEQ. V lost 4 bases and J lost 2; bases outside the gene matches: 3. This CDR3 has 16 residues. CDR3 residues: CASSPGQGANTGELFF. DNA of the CDR3: TGTGCCAGCAGCCCCGGACAGGGGGCTAACACCGGGGAGCTGTTTTTT.

The chain uses TRBV12-3 or TRBV12-4 and TRBJ2-6; D may be TRBD1 or TRBD2 (6 bases each). The CDR3 spans 18 residues. Trimming cost V 0 bases and J 0 bases, with 12 bases left between them. DNA of the CDR3: TGTGCCAGCAGTTTAGCCCGCTGGGGGGCCTCTGGGGCCAACGTCCTGACTTTC. It encodes CASSLARWGASGANVLTF.

The chain joins TRBV30 to TRBJ1-1; 7 positions agree with TRBD1. The CDR3 is 12 residues long. Per germline, CDR1 GTSNPN and CDR2 SVGIG (reference sequence). V lost 5 bases to trimming and J lost 8 bases; unmatched junction nucleotides: 8. In DNA form, the CDR3 reads TGTGCCTGGGGGATCGACAGGGCAGAAGCTTTCTTT. This gives the protein CAWGIDRAEAFF.

The V gene is TRBV27, the J gene TRBJ2-5; 7 bases align to TRBD1. Trimming cost V 3 bases and J 7 bases; bases outside gene matches: 11. Germline V lookup: CDR1 MNHEY, CDR2 SMNVEV (reference sequence). This CDR3 contains 15 residues. Here the CDR3 reads CASSFHGDSPRTQYF. As DNA, the CDR3 is TGTGCCAGCAGTTTCCACGGGGACAGTCCCCGGACCCAGTACTTC.

The table lists this clonotype with a few counts. The chain employs TRBV29-1 and TRBJ2-7; the D is unclear. With 3 bases removed from V and 5 bases from J, the gap between germline ends came to 14 bases. Germline assignment: CDR1 SQVTM and CDR2 ANQGSEA. CDR3 length: 13 residues. CDR3 protein: CSVDVLGGHEQYF. The CDR3 nucleotides read TGCAGCGTTGATGTGCTGGGTGGCCACGAGCAGTACTTC.

The chain carries TRBV7-3 and TRBJ1-1; a weak D match, TRBD1 (6 bases). V gave up 4 bases and J gave up 1 base, with 13 bases separating them. Germline CDR1 and CDR2: SGHTA and FQGTGA. The CDR3 length is 15 residues. Here the CDR3 DNA reads TGTGCCAGCAGCTCAACAGGGACGGAGAACACTGAAGCTTTCTTT. It yields the protein CASSSTGTENTEAFF.

This clonotype was detected only a few times. The chain is built from TRBV7-8 and TRBJ1-2; maybe TRBD1 (5 bases). V was cut by 3 bases and J by 1 base, with 12 bases left in between. CDR3 length: 15 residues. CDR1 is SGHVS, CDR2 FQNEAQ, per germline. CDR3 amino acids: CASSFGAAFNYGYTF. In nucleotides, the CDR3 is TGTGCCAGCAGCTTTGGGGCTGCGTTTAACTATGGCTACACCTTC.

There are a few counts of this clonotype. V usage is TRBV27 and J usage is TRBJ1-2; TRBD1 is a possible D gene (5 bases). The CDR3 length is 14 residues. Germline CDR1 reads MNHEY; CDR2 reads SMNVEV (reference sequence). CDR3 DNA sequence: TGTTCATGCAATACGGGGGTTCTCTTCTATGGCTACACCTTC. It yields the protein CSCNTGVLFYGYTF.

This clonotype was detected ten times or more. The chain has TRBV12-3 or TRBV12-4 and TRBJ1-4; possibly TRBD1 for D (5 bases). The CDR3 covers 15 residues. V shed 3 bases and J shed 6 bases, with 14 bases lying between them. This CDR3 is CASSLRAGLDEKLFF. The CDR3 nucleotides read TGTGCCAGCAGTTTGCGGGCAGGGCTCGATGAAAAACTGTTTTTT.

This clonotype has a handful of counts. The chain uses TRBV19 and TRBJ1-5; the match to TRBD1 covers 7 bases. Per germline, CDR1 LNHDA and CDR2 SQIVND (reference sequence). V shed 6 bases, J shed 4 bases, and the junction held 6 bases outside the gene matches. The CDR3 sequence is 14 residues long. CDR3 sequence: CASRRDRENQPQHF. The CDR3 DNA sequence: TGTGCCAGTAGGCGGGACAGAGAGAATCAGCCCCAGCATTTT.

This chain links TRBV29-1 with TRBJ2-1; 7 bases map to TRBD1. This CDR3 has 13 amino acids. The V gene end was trimmed by 8 bases and the J gene end by 4 bases; junction bases not matched to a gene: 8. The germline CDR1 and CDR2 sequences are SQVTM and ANQGSEA. CDR3 nucleotide sequence: TGCAGCATAACAGGGGCGCTGTACAATGAGCAGTTCTTC. Translation: CSITGALYNEQFF.

Only a few counts were recorded for this clonotype. The chain joins TRBV20-1 to TRBJ2-3; D is uncertain. V gave up 1 base and J gave up 0 bases, with 8 bases separating them. The germline V gene has CDR1 DFQATT and CDR2 SNEGSKA (reference sequence). The CDR3 sequence is 14 residues long. In DNA form, the CDR3 reads TGCAGTGCTAGAGGGGATACTAGCACAGATACGCAGTATTTT. Amino acid sequence: CSARGDTSTDTQYF.

The chain couples TRBV10-2 to TRBJ2-6, with 9 positions matching TRBD2. Germline V gives CDR1 WSHSY, CDR2 SAAADI. The CDR3 has 17 amino acids. J was trimmed by 0 bases and V by 7 bases; bases with no gene match: 7. The DNA of the CDR3 is TGCGCCAGCACCCAGCTAGCGGGATTCTCTGGGGCCAACGTCCTGACTTTC. This translates into CASTQLAGFSGANVLTF.

This clonotype has more than one count but fewer than ten. J is TRBJ1-6 and V is TRBV29-1; D call uncertain. This CDR3 is 12 amino acids long. The V and J ends lost 4 bases and 6 bases respectively, with 7 bases between them. Germline V gene sequence: CDR1 SQVTM, CDR2 ANQGSEA. DNA of the CDR3: TGCAGCGTTGGAGAAGTTAATTCACCCCTCCACTTT. Translation gives CSVGEVNSPLHF.

This rearrangement joins TRBV7-8 to TRBJ2-7, with D maybe TRBD2 (5 bases). The germline gives CDR1 SGHVS, CDR2 FQNEAQ. This CDR3 region has 16 residues. V gave up 0 bases and J gave up 1 base, with 13 bases separating them. Here the CDR3 reads CASSLAYRAVSYEQYF. CDR3 DNA sequence: TGTGCCAGCAGCTTAGCTTACCGAGCGGTGTCCTACGAGCAGTACTTC.